The present entry profiles one T cell receptor beta chain with its context. These data belong to a study of cytomegalovirus exposure and HLA in healthy donors. About the study: Researchers previously reported finding roughly 120 million unique TCR beta sequences from 170 million or so T cells.

The V and J ends lost 4 bases and 5 bases, in that order; junction bases with no gene match: 4. This CDR3 spans 13 amino acids. CDR1 is SQVTM, CDR2 ANQGSEA, per germline. Both 60 Vbeta primers and 13 Jbeta primers went into the PCR. Using immunoSEQ multiplex PCR, the repertoire was profiled, and TCRdb retains in-frame clones only, with some absent. This table holds 200,000 or so clones, around 82% found once. The origin of this receptor is a boy aged 10-17 years in good health and CMV-seronegative. The V and J genes are TRBV29-1 and TRBJ2-5, with 10 positions matching TRBD1. Sequencing was performed on PBMCs. The CDR3 protein is CSVGRQGAETQYF. The DNA for the CDR3 is TGCAGCGTTGGCCGACAGGGGGCGGAGACCCAGTACTTC. The full variable domain, its missing parts supplied by reference TRBV29-1 and TRBJ2-5, is SAVISQKPSRDICQRGTSLTIQCQVDSQVTMMFWYRQQPGQSLTLIATANQGSEATYESGFVIDKFPISRPNLTFSTLTVSNMSPEDSSIYLCSVGRQGAETQYFGPGTRLLVL.